The clone carrying this T cell receptor beta chain was seen at least ten times. The data stem from a study of early T cells in non-severe SARS-CoV-2 infection. Study at large: Bulk RNA taken from unsorted whole blood was sequenced, leaving chains unpaired.

TCRdb reanalysed the 5' RACE reads using MiXCR and keeps one entry per CDR3 protein. The sample has more than 55,000 distinct CDR3 sequences, 10% to 15% seen once. The CDR3 covers 11 residues. V lost 1 base and J 7 bases, leaving 4 bases between the germline ends. The V gene's germline CDR1 is DFQATT and CDR2 SNEGSKA (reference sequence). V and J are TRBV20-1 and TRBJ1-4; D remains ambiguous. This TCR was recovered from an adult who was a healthcare worker with PCR-confirmed SARS-CoV-2 infection or an uninfected control (not recorded which). The sequencing sample was made of whole blood. The CDR3 nucleotides are TGCAGTGCTAGAGGGATTGAAAAACTGTTTTTT. It yields the protein CSARGIEKLFF.